The clone carrying this T cell receptor (beta chain) was seen only once. In the source study's methods: The authors estimated nucleated cell counts from reference gene primer amplification. Here immunoSEQ multiplex PCR was the method, and the copy in TCRdb shows in-frame clones only, minus some. V, J and clone size are those of that table, while D and trimming were read from the DNA. In the table there are fewer than 350,000 clones, approximately 86% of which are singletons. This specimen comes from a study of blood T cell repertoires in COVID-19. Study overall: There were acute and convalescent COVID-19 samples, and they came from the United States, Italy and Spain. From T cells, B-cell-depleted T cells, or PBMCs came the material, which was cDNA or gDNA.

Germline assignment: CDR1 SGHRS and CDR2 YFSETQ. Trimming took off 6 bases at V and 3 bases at J, with 16 bases between the two ends. This CDR3 has 14 amino acids. The sequencing input was peripheral blood. The source is a woman aged 25 to 45 who had recovered from COVID-19. The chain carries TRBV5-1 and TRBJ2-7, with D possibly being TRBD1 (5 bases). The CDR3 region is CASNDPSRVYEQYF. The DNA of the CDR3 is TGCGCCAGCAACGACCCCTCCAGGGTCTACGAGCAGTACTTC.